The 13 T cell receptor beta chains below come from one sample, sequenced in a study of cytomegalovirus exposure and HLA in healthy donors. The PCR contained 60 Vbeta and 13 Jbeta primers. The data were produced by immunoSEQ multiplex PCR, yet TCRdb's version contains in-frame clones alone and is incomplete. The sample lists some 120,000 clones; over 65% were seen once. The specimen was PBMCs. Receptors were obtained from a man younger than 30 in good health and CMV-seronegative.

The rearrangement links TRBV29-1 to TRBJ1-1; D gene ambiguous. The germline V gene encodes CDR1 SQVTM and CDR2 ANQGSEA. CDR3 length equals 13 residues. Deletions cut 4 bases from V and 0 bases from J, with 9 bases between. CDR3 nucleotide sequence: TGCAGCGTTGGAGGCGGAATGAACACTGAAGCTTTCTTT. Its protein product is CSVGGGMNTEAFF.

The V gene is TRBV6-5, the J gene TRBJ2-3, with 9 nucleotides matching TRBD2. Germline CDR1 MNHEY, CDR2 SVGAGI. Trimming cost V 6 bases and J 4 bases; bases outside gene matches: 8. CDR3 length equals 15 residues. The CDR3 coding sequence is TGTGCCAGCAGCCGGGGGCGGGGGGGCGCAGATACGCAGTATTTT. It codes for CASSRGRGGADTQYF.

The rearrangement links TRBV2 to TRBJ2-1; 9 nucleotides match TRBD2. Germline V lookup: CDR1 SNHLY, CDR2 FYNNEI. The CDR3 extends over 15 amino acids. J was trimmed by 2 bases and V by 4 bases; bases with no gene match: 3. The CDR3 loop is CASSVGGGAYNEQFF. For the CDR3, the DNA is TGTGCCAGCAGTGTTGGCGGGGGGGCCTACAATGAGCAGTTCTTC.

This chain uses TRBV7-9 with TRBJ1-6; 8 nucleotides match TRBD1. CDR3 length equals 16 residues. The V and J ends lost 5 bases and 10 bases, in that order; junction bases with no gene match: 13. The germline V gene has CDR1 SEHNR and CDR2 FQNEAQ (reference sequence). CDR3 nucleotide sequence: TGTGCCAGCAGCCTCCCGACAGGGGAAGGAAGCTCACCCCTCCACTTT. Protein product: CASSLPTGEGSSPLHF.

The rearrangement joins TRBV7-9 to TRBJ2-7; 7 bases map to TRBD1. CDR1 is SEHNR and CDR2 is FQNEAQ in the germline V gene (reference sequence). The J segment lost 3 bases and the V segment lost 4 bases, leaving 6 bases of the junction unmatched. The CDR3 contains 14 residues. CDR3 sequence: CASSSPDRDYEQYF. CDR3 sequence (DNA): TGTGCCAGCAGCTCCCCCGACAGGGACTACGAGCAGTACTTC.

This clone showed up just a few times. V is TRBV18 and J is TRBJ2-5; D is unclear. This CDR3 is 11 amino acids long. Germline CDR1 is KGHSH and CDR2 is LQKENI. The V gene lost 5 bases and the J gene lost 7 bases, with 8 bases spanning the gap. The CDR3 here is CASSSYSTQYF. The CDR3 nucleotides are TGTGCCAGCTCATCGTATTCGACCCAGTACTTC.

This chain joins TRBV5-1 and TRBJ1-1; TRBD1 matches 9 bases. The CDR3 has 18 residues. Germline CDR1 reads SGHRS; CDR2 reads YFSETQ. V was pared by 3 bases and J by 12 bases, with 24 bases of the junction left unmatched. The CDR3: CASSSPSGQGIRGQATFF. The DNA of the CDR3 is TGCGCCAGCAGCTCCCCTTCGGGACAGGGCATCAGAGGGCAAGCGACTTTCTTT.

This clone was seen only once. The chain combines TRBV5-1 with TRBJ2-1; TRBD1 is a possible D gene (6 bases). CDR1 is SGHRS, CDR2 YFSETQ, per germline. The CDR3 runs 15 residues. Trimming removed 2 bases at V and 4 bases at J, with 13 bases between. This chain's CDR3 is CASSLVQGLYNEQFF. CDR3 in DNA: TGCGCCAGCAGCTTAGTGCAGGGGCTATACAATGAGCAGTTCTTC.

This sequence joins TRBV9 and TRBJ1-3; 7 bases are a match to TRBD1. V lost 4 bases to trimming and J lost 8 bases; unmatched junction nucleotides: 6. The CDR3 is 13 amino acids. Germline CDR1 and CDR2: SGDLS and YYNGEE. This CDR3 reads CASSRQGKDTIYF. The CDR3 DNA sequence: TGTGCCAGCAGCCGACAGGGAAAGGACACCATATATTTT.

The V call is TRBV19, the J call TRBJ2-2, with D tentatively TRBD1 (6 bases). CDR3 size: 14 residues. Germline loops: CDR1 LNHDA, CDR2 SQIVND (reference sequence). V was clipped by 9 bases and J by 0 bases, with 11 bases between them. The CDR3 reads CASTTGSNTGELFF. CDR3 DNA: TGTGCCAGCACCACAGGGTCGAACACCGGGGAGCTGTTTTTT. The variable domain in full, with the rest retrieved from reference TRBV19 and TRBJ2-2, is DGGITQSPKYLFRKEGQNVTLSCEQNLNHDAMYWYRQDPGQGLRLIYYSQIVNDFQKGDIAEGYSVSREKKESFPLTVTSAQKNPTAFYLCASTTGSNTGELFFGEGSRLTVL.

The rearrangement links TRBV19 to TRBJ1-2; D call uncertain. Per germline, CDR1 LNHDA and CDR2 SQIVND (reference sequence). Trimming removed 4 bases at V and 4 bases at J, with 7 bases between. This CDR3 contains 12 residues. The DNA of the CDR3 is TGTGCCAGTAGTACCCCCCTCTATGGCTACACCTTC. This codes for CASSTPLYGYTF.

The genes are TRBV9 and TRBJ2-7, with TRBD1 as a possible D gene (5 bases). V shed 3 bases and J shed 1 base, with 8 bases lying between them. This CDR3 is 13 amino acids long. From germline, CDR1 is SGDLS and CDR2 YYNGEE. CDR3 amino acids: CASSDAGSYEQYF. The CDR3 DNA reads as TGTGCCAGCAGCGACGCAGGGTCCTACGAGCAGTACTTC.

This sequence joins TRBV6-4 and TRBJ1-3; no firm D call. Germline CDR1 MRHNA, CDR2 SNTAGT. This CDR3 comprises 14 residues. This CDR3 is CANEAAQRGNTIYF. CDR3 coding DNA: TGTGCAAACGAGGCAGCCCAGAGAGGAAACACCATATATTTT.